What follows is one TCR beta chain and its context. Its cognate antigen is unknown. CDR3 length: 12 residues. Germline lookup yields CDR1 SQVTM and CDR2 ANQGSEA. V was cut by 2 bases and J by 5 bases, with 6 bases left in between. TCRdb re-derived calls from the reads in MiXCR, one entry per CDR3 protein. The data contain about 770,000 distinct CDR3 sequences, roughly 28% of them singletons. This sample is part of a study of T cell repertoires in cytomegalovirus infection. Study overall: Researchers turned to recently identified HLA-C-restricted CMV epitopes as well as well-studied HLA-B-restricted ones.

Regarding the study as a whole: HLA-C-restricted CMV-specific TCR beta clonotypes were dominant in the ex vivo response.

The clonotype was recovered from a human donor in good health (CMV status not recorded). Some clones in this sample may be carry-over from other donors' samples. This chain links TRBV29-1 with TRBJ2-2; D not certain. The material was cultured CD8+ T cells from PBMCs, obtained from culture after CMV antigen stimulation. The CDR3 reads CSVERWTGELFF. The CDR3, as DNA: TGCAGCGTTGAAAGATGGACCGGGGAGCTGTTTTTT.